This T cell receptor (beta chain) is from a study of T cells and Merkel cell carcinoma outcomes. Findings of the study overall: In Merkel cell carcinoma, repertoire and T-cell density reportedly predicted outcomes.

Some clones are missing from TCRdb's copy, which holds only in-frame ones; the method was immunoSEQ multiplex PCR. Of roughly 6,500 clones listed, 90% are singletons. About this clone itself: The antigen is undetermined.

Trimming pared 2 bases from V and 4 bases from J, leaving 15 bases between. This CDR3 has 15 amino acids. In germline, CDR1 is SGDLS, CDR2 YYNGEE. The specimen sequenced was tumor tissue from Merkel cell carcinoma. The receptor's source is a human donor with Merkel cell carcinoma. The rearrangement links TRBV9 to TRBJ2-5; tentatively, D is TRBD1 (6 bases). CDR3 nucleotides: TGTGCCAGCAGCGTTCAGCAGGGGCAGGGAGAGACCCAGTACTTC. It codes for CASSVQQGQGETQYF.